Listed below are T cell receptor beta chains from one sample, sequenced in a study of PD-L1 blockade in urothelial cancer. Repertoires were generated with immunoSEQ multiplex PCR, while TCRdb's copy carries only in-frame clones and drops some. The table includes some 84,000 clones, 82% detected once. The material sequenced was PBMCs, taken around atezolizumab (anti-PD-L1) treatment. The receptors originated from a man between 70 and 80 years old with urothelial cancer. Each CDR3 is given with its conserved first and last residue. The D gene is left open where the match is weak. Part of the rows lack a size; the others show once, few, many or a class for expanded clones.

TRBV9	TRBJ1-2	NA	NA	TGTGCCAGCAGCGATAGCACAGGGCTCCTCTTTGGCTACACCTTC	CASSDSTGLLFGYTF
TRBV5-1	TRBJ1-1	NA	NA	TGCGCCAGCAGTTTGGTAACACGGAACACTGAAGCTTTCTTT	CASSLVTRNTEAFF
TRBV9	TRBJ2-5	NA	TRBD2	TGTGCCAGCAGCGTACGAACTAGCGGGGGGAAGGAGACCCAGTACTTC	CASSVRTSGGKETQYF
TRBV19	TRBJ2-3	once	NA	TGTGCCAGTAGTATAAGCAGGGGCGCAGATACGCAGTATTTT	CASSISRGADTQYF
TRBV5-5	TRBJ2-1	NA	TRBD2	TGTGCCAGCAGCTTTATACAGCGGGAGGGTAATGAGCAGTTCTTC	CASSFIQREGNEQFF
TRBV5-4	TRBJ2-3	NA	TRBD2	TGTGCCAGCAGCCCCGAAAAGCGGGGGGGGACAGATACGCAGTATTTT	CASSPEKRGGTDTQYF
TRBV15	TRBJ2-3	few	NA	TGTGCCACCAGCAGAGACAGGGCCAGCACAGATACGCAGTATTTT	CATSRDRASTDTQYF
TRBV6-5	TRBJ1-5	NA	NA	TGTGCCAGCAGGGCGGGGAGTAATCAGCCCCAGCATTTT	CASRAGSNQPQHF
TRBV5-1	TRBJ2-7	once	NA	TGCGCCAGCAGCTTGGATTCAACCTACGAGCAGTACTTC	CASSLDSTYEQYF
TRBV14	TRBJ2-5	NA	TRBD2	TGTGCCAGCAGCCAGTTAGGAGCGGGGACTGAAGAGACCCAGTACTTC	CASSQLGAGTEETQYF
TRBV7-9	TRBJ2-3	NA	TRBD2	TGTGCCAGCAGCTTAAGGACTAGCGGGAGCGGAGCAGATACGCAGTATTTT	CASSLRTSGSGADTQYF
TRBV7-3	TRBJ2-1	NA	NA	TGTGCCAGCAGCTTATACGGGACCTACAATGAGCAGTTCTTC	CASSLYGTYNEQFF
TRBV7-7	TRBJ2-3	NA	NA	TGTGCTAGCAGCCCCTTCCTTTTGAGCACAGATACGCAGTATTTT	CASSPFLLSTDTQYF
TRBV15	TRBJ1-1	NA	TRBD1	TGTGCCACCAGCAGAGGACAGGGGTTTAACACTGAAGCTTTCTTT	CATSRGQGFNTEAFF
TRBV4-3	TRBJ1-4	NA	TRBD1	TGCGCCAGCAGCCAGGGGACAGGGTATAATGAAAAACTGTTTTTT	CASSQGTGYNEKLFF
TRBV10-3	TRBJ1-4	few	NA	TGTGCCATAGCTCGGACAGCGGATAATGAAAAACTGTTTTTT	CAIARTADNEKLFF
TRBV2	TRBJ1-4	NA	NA	TGTGCCAGCAGTGAAGCCCGGAGTGTTGAAAAACTGTTTTTT	CASSEARSVEKLFF
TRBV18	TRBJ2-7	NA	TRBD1	TGTGCCAGCTCACCCTTTACAGGGGCTCACTACGAGCAGTACTTC	CASSPFTGAHYEQYF
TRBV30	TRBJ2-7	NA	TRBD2	TGTGCCTGGAGGCGGGAGGCCGAGCAGTACTTC	CAWRREAEQYF
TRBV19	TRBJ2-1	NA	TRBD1	TGTGCCAGTAGTCCGGGACAGTCCTACAATGAGCAGTTCTTC	CASSPGQSYNEQFF
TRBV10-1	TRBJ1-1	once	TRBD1	TGCGCCAGCAGCAACGACAGGGATTGGATCTGTACTGAAGCTTTCTTT	CASSNDRDWICTEAFF
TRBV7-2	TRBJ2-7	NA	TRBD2	TGTGCCAGCAGCTCCGAAGCCGGACTAGTCGGACCCGAGCAGTACTTC	CASSSEAGLVGPEQYF
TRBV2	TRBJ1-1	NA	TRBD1	TGTGCCAGCAGTGGGGGGGACAGGGTGGGGACTGAAGCTTTCTTT	CASSGGDRVGTEAFF
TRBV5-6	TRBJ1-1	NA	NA	TGTGCCAGCGTCGGGGACACTGAAGCTTTCTTT	CASVGDTEAFF
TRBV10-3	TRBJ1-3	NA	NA	TGTGCCATCAGTGCGGACGGGAGCTCTGGAAACACCATATATTTT	CAISADGSSGNTIYF